Sequencing of this T cell receptor beta chain was carried out in a study of response to subunit inactivated influenza vaccine. Study observations and caveats: Seasonal influenza vaccination, on each occasion, was suggested by the authors to recruit few new T cells.

V lost 5 bases, J lost 1 base, and 6 bases stayed unmatched. This CDR3 comprises 15 residues. In germline, CDR1 is SGHDT, CDR2 YYEEEE. Regarding this clonotype: Its cognate antigen is unknown.

From the RT-PCR reads, TCRdb called clonotypes with MiXCR, one entry per CDR3 protein. Here the sample spans 500,000 to 600,000 distinct CDR3 sequences, 10% to 15% being singletons. Source: PBMCs from blood, taken on the day of vaccination. The TCR originated in a middle-aged man who received an inactivated influenza vaccine. The rearrangement uses TRBV5-6 and TRBJ2-7, with 10 bases lining up with TRBD1. CDR3 bases: TGTGCCAGCAGGAACCGGGACAGGGGTTCCTACGAGCAGTACTTC. It is translated as CASRNRDRGSYEQYF.